These 20 T cell receptor beta chains were sequenced from one sample in a study of T-cell memory formation after mild COVID-19. TCRdb re-called the 5' RACE reads through MiXCR, storing one row per CDR3 protein. The sample shows roughly 310,000 distinct CDR3 sequences, about a sixth of them seen only once. The material sequenced was PBMCs or a T cell subset sorted from them (not recorded which). Source of these receptors: a young man who had mild COVID-19 (a few samples of this study predate the infection). Cell type and time point are not known.

A few counts support this clonotype. The chain combines TRBV6-5 with TRBJ2-1, with no clear D. The CDR3 is made up of 17 amino acids. Germline CDR1 and CDR2: MNHEY and SVGAGI. With 0 bases removed from V and 0 bases from J, the gap between germline ends came to 12 bases. CDR3 coding DNA: TGTGCCAGCAGTTACTCTAGTAGGTTTAGCTCCTACAATGAGCAGTTCTTC. This sequence encodes CASSYSSRFSSYNEQFF.

This clonotype was seen a handful of times. V is TRBV7-2 and J is TRBJ1-2; 7 bases align to TRBD1. The CDR3 loop spans 16 amino acids. The germline CDR1 and CDR2 sequences are SGHTA and FQGNSA. The V gene end was trimmed by 4 bases and the J gene end by 4 bases; junction bases not matched to a gene: 12. The CDR3 reads CASSYKGGAEGYGYTF. In DNA form, the CDR3 reads TGTGCCAGCAGCTACAAAGGGGGCGCTGAGGGCTATGGCTACACCTTC.

The J gene is TRBJ1-2, the V gene TRBV20-1; 10 bases map to TRBD1. V was clipped by 0 bases and J by 2 bases; unmatched bases: 12. The CDR3 length is 18 residues. The V gene's germline CDR1 is DFQATT and CDR2 SNEGSKA (reference sequence). CDR3 sequence reads: CSARDTWTGGPRNYGYTF. As DNA, the CDR3 is TGCAGTGCTAGAGATACCTGGACAGGGGGGCCGAGGAACTATGGCTACACCTTC.

V and J are TRBV20-1 and TRBJ1-3; D not resolved. Germline V gene data show CDR1 as DFQATT and CDR2 as SNEGSKA (reference sequence). The CDR3 consists of 12 residues. The V and J ends lost 2 bases and 0 bases respectively, with 2 bases between them. The CDR3 nucleotides read TGCAGTGCTAGAAACTCTGGAAACACCATATATTTT. This translates into CSARNSGNTIYF.

This clonotype has just a few counts. V and J are TRBV2 and TRBJ2-1; TRBD1 matches at 8 bases. The CDR3 runs to 15 residues. Trimming cost V 7 bases and J 8 bases; bases outside gene matches: 13. The germline gives CDR1 SNHLY, CDR2 FYNNEI. The CDR3 loop reads CASTTIRGRKDEQFF. Written as DNA, the CDR3 is TGTGCCAGCACCACGATCAGGGGGCGTAAGGATGAGCAGTTCTTC. The whole variable domain, remainder taken from reference TRBV2 and TRBJ2-1, is EPEVTQTPSHQVTQMGQEVILRCVPISNHLYFYWYRQILGQKVEFLVSFYNNEISEKSEIFDDQFSVERPDGSNFTLKIRSTKLEDSAMYFCASTTIRGRKDEQFFGPGTRLTVL.

This clonotype has a count of ten or more. The genes are TRBV5-1 and TRBJ2-7; a weak D match, TRBD2 (5 bases). This CDR3 region has 14 residues. V lost 0 bases and J lost 3, with 10 bases in between. In germline, CDR1 is SGHRS, CDR2 YFSETQ. Here the CDR3 DNA reads TGCGCCAGCAGCTTGGTCCGGGGAAACTACGAGCAGTACTTC. It translates to CASSLVRGNYEQYF.

The rearrangement joins TRBV10-3 to TRBJ1-6; 10 nucleotides align to TRBD1. The CDR3 runs to 14 residues. CDR1 is ENHRY, CDR2 SYGVKD, per germline. V trimming: 2 bases; J trimming: 9 bases; junction bases outside the gene matches: 1. DNA for the CDR3: TGTGCCATCAGTGAGGACAGGGGGCTTTCACCCCTCCACTTT. Encoded protein: CAISEDRGLSPLHF.

V is TRBV4-1 and J is TRBJ2-4; D gene uncertain. CDR3 size: 15 residues. The V gene lost 0 bases and the J gene lost 7 bases, with 13 bases spanning the gap. Germline lookup yields CDR1 MGHRA and CDR2 YSYEKL. The CDR3 DNA sequence: TGCGCCAGCAGCCAAGACCTCTCGAGCGTGAACATTCAGTACTTC. Translated, it gives CASSQDLSSVNIQYF.

Many counts were recorded for this clonotype. The chain has TRBV7-2 and TRBJ2-3; D unclear. Per the germline V gene, CDR1 is SGHTA and CDR2 is FQGNSA. V was clipped by 2 bases and J by 0 bases, with 6 bases between them. The CDR3 runs 14 residues. In nucleotides, the CDR3 is TGTGCCAGCAGCTTAACAGTTAGCACAGATACGCAGTATTTT. This translates into CASSLTVSTDTQYF. The variable domain in full, with the rest retrieved from reference TRBV7-2 and TRBJ2-3, is GAGVSQSPSNKVTEKGKDVELRCDPISGHTALYWYRQSLGQGLEFLIYFQGNSAPDKSGLPSDRFSAERTGGSVSTLTIQRTQQEDSAVYLCASSLTVSTDTQYFGPGTRLTVL.

About this clonotype itself: Lacking the conserved final phenylalanine or tryptophan, this CDR3 likely reflects a read error. The chain uses TRBV6-5 and TRBJ2-5; 8 bases match TRBD2. Losses at the gene ends were 9 bases for V and 5 bases for J; bases not matched to a gene: 11. Germline CDR1 MNHEY, CDR2 SVGAGI. The CDR3 is 14 amino acids. The DNA of the CDR3 is TGTGCCAGTCGGGAGCGGGGGCCGGGGGAGACCCAGTACTTG. Its protein is CASRERGPGETQYL.

This sequence joins TRBV20-1 and TRBJ1-2, with D uncertain. The germline V gene has CDR1 DFQATT and CDR2 SNEGSKA (reference sequence). Trimming pared 2 bases from V and 9 bases from J, leaving 13 bases between. The CDR3 has 12 amino acids. The CDR3: CSARSIPSSYTF. CDR3 in DNA: TGCAGTGCTAGATCCATCCCTAGCAGCTACACCTTC.

This sequence joins TRBV5-4 and TRBJ2-5; TRBD2 matches 7 bases. This CDR3 region has 15 residues. Germline CDR1 and CDR2: SGHNT and YYREEE (reference sequence). V dropped 4 bases and J dropped 5; count of bases not matched to a gene: 11. The CDR3 spells CASSGPRGSMETQYF. For the CDR3, the DNA is TGTGCCAGCAGCGGACCGCGGGGGTCTATGGAGACCCAGTACTTC.

This sequence joins TRBV24-1 and TRBJ2-1; no firm D call. V was clipped by 0 bases and J by 5 bases, with 1 base between them. Germline assignment: CDR1 KGHDR and CDR2 SFDVKD. CDR3 length: 12 amino acids. The CDR3 sequence is CATSDLDNEQFF. The CDR3 DNA follows: TGTGCCACCAGTGATTTGGACAATGAGCAGTTCTTC.

This chain joins TRBV5-1 and TRBJ2-5; D unresolved. Germline V gene lookup returns CDR1 SGHRS and CDR2 YFSETQ. The CDR3 runs to 14 residues. Between the trimmed V and J ends, which lost 4 bases and 1 base, there was a span of 11 bases. The CDR3 sequence is CASSLQDPQETQYF. CDR3 coding DNA: TGCGCCAGCAGCCTGCAAGACCCCCAAGAGACCCAGTACTTC.

This clonotype was seen a few times. This sequence joins TRBV5-1 and TRBJ2-5; 8 positions agree with TRBD2. V shed 4 bases and J 3 bases; nucleotides not matched to a gene: 8. Germline assignment: CDR1 SGHRS and CDR2 YFSETQ. The CDR3 is 15 residues long. The CDR3 nucleotides read TGCGCCAGCAGCGACCTTAGCGGGGCGAAAGAGACCCAGTACTTC. Translating it yields CASSDLSGAKETQYF. The variable domain in full, completed from reference TRBV5-1 and TRBJ2-5, reads KAGVTQTPRYLIKTRGQQVTLSCSPISGHRSVSWYQQTPGQGLQFLFEYFSETQRNKGNFPGRFSGRQFSNSRSEMNVSTLELGDSALYLCASSDLSGAKETQYFGPGTRLLVL.

The gene calls are TRBV20-1 and TRBJ2-7; no definite D call. This CDR3 spans 13 amino acids. Trimming shortened V by 3 bases and J by 3 bases, and 12 bases separated the two germline ends. Germline loops: CDR1 DFQATT, CDR2 SNEGSKA (reference sequence). The CDR3 region is CSASRPPYYEQYV. The CDR3, as DNA: TGCAGTGCTAGCAGGCCCCCTTACTACGAGCAGTACGTC.

The gene calls are TRBV6-2 or TRBV6-3 and TRBJ2-5, with D unclear. Trimming left V 5 bases short and J 2 bases short, with 12 bases between. The CDR3 sequence is 14 residues long. Germline V gene sequence: CDR1 MNHEY, CDR2 SVGEGT. The CDR3 sequence: CASSGPEIQETQYF. The CDR3 DNA follows: TGTGCCAGCAGTGGACCCGAAATTCAAGAGACCCAGTACTTC.

This clonotype has a handful of counts. The chain couples TRBV6-5 to TRBJ1-6; D gene ambiguous. The germline V gene encodes CDR1 MNHEY and CDR2 SVGAGI. The CDR3 has 13 amino acids. V was cut by 6 bases and J by 8 bases, with 11 bases left in between. The CDR3 region is CASREKLDSPLHF. CDR3 nucleotide sequence: TGTGCCAGCAGGGAGAAATTGGATTCACCCCTCCACTTT.

This clonotype has only a few counts. The chain couples TRBV7-8 to TRBJ2-4; tentatively, D is TRBD1 or TRBD2 (5 bases each). The CDR3 is 16 amino acids. Trimming took off 0 bases at V and 3 bases at J, with 12 bases between the two ends. The germline gives CDR1 SGHVS, CDR2 FQNEAQ. CDR3 region: CASSLAGGGGKNIQYF. DNA of the CDR3: TGTGCCAGCAGCTTAGCTGGGGGTGGCGGCAAAAACATTCAGTACTTC.

J is TRBJ2-1 and V is TRBV7-6; D might be TRBD1 or TRBD2, each matching 5 bases. V was pared by 1 base and J by 4 bases, with 20 bases between. Per germline, CDR1 SGHVS and CDR2 FNYEAQ. The CDR3 loop spans 18 amino acids. CDR3 nucleotide sequence: TGTGCCAGCAGCTTAGTCTGGGGCTCGGGGCTACATTACAATGAGCAGTTCTTC. Its protein is CASSLVWGSGLHYNEQFF.